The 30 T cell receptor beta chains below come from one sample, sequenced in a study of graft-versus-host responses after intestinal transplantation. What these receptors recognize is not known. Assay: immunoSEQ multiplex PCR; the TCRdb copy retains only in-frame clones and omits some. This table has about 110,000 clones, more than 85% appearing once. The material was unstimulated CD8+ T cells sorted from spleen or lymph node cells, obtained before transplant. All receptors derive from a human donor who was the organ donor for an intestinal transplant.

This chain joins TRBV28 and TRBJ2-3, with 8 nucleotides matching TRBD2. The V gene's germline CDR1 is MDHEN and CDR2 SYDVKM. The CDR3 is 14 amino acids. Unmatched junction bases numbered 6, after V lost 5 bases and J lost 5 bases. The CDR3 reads CASSPIGGEDTQYF. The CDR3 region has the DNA TGTGCCAGCAGTCCTATCGGGGGGGAAGATACGCAGTATTTT.

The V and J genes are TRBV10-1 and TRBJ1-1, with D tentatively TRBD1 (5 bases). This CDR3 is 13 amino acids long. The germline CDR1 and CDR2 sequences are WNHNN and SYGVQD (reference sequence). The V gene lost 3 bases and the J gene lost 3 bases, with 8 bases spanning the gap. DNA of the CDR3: TGCGCCAGCAGTGACCAGGGATACACTGAAGCTTTCTTT. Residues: CASSDQGYTEAFF.

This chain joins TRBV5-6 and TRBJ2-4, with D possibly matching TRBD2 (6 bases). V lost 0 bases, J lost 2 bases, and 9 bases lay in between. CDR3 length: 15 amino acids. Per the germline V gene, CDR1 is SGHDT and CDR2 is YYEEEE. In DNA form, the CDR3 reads TGTGCCAGCAGCTTGGGGGGACTTTCCAAAAACATTCAGTACTTC. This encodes CASSLGGLSKNIQYF.

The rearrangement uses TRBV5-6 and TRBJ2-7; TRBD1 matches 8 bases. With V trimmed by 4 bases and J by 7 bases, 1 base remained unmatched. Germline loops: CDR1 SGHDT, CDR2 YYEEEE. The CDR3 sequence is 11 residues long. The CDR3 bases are TGTGCCAGCAGCACAGGGGGGGAGCAGTACTTC. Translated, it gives CASSTGGEQYF.

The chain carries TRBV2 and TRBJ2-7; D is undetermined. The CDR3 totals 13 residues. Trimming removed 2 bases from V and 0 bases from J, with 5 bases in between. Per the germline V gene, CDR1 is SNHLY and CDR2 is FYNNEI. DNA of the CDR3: TGTGCCAGCAGTGAAAATGTCTCCTACGAGCAGTACTTC. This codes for CASSENVSYEQYF.

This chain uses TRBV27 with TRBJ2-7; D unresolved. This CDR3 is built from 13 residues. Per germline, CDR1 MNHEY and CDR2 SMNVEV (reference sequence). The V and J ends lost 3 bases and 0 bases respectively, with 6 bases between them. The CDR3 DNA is TGTGCCAGCAGTTTCAGGAGCTCCTACGAGCAGTACTTC. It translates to CASSFRSSYEQYF.

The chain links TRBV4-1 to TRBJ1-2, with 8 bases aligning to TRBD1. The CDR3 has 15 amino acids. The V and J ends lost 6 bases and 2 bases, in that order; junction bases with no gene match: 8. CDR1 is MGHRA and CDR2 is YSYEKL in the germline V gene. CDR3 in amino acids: CASRQGVSSNYGYTF. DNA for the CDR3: TGCGCCAGCAGACAGGGGGTCAGTTCCAACTATGGCTACACCTTC.

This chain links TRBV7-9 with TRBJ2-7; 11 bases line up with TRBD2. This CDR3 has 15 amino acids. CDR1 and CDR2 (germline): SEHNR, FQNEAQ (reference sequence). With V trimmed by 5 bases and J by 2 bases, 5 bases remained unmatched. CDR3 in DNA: TGTGCCAGCAGCGGCGGGACTAGCGGAGCCTACGAGCAGTACTTC. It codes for CASSGGTSGAYEQYF. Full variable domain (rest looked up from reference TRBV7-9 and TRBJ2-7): DTGVSQNPRHKITKRGQNVTFRCDPISEHNRLYWYRQTLGQGPEFLTYFQNEAQLEKSRLLSDRFSAERPKGSFSTLEIQRTEQGDSAMYLCASSGGTSGAYEQYFGPGTRLTVT.

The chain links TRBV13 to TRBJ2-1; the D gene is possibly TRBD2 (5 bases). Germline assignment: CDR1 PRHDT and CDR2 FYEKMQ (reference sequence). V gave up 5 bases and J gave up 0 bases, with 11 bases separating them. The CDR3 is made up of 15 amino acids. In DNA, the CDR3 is TGTGCCAGCAGCCTAGCCGAAAGCTCCTACAATGAGCAGTTCTTC. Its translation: CASSLAESSYNEQFF.

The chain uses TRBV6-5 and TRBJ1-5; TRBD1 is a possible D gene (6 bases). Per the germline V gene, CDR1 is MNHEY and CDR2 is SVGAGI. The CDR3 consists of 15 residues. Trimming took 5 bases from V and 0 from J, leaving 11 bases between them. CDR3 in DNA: TGTGCCAGCAGTAAACAGGGCCCTAGCAATCAGCCCCAGCATTTT. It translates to CASSKQGPSNQPQHF.

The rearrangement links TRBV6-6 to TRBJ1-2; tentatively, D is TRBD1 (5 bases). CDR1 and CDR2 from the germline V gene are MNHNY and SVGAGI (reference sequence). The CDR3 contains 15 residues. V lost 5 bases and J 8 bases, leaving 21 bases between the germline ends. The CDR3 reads CASSATASGREGYTF. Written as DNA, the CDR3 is TGTGCCAGCAGTGCTACCGCTTCGGGGCGTGAAGGCTACACCTTC.

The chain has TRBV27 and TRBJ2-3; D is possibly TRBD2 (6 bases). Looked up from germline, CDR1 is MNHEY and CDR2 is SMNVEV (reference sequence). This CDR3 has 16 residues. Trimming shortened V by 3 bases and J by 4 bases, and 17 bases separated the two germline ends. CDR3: CASSLLGGGWSDTQYF. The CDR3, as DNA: TGTGCCAGCAGTTTGCTCGGAGGAGGGTGGTCAGATACGCAGTATTTT.

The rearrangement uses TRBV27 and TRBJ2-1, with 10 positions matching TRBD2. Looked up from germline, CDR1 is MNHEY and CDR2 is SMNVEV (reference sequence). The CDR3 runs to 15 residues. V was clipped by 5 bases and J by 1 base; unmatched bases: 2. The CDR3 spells CASSLAGASYNEQFF. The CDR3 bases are TGTGCCAGCAGTCTAGCGGGAGCGTCCTACAATGAGCAGTTCTTC.

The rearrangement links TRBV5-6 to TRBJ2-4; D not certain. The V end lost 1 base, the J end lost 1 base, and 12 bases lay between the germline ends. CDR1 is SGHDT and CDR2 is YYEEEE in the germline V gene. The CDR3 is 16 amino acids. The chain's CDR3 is CASSLRVLRAKNIQYF. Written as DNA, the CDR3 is TGTGCCAGCAGCTTGAGAGTCCTACGGGCCAAAAACATTCAGTACTTC. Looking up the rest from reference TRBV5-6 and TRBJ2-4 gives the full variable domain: DAGVTQSPTHLIKTRGQQVTLRCSPKSGHDTVSWYQQALGQGPQFIFQYYEEEERQRGNFPDRFSGHQFPNYSSELNVNALLLGDSALYLCASSLRVLRAKNIQYFGAGTRLSVL.

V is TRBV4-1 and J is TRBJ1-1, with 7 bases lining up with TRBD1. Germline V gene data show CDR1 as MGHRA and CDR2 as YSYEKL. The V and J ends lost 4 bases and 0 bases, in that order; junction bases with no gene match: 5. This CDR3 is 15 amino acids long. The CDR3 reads CASSPTGAMNTEAFF. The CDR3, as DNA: TGCGCCAGCAGCCCTACAGGGGCAATGAACACTGAAGCTTTCTTT.

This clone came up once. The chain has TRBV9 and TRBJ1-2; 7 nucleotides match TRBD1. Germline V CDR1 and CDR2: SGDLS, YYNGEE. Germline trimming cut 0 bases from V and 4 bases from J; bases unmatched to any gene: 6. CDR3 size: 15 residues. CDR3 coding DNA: TGTGCCAGCAGCGTAGGGGGGACAGCAAGCTATGGCTACACCTTC. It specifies CASSVGGTASYGYTF.

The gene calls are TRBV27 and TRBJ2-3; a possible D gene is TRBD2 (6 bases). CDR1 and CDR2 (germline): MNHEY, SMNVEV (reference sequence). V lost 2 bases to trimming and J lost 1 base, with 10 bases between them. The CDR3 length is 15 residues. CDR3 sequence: CASSLLGSGTDTQYF. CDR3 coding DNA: TGTGCCAGCAGTTTACTCGGGAGCGGCACAGATACGCAGTATTTT.

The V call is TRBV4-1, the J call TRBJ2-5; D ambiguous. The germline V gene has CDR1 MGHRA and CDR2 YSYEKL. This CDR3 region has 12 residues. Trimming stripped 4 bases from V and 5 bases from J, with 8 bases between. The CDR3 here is CASSLTLETQYF. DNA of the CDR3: TGCGCCAGCAGCCTGACCCTGGAGACCCAGTACTTC.

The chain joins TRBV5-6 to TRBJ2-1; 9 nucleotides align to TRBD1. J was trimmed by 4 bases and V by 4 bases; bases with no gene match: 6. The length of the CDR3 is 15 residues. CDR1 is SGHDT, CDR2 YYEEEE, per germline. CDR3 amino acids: CASSTGQGGYNEQFF. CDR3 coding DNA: TGTGCCAGCAGCACGGGACAGGGAGGTTACAATGAGCAGTTCTTC.

The CDR3 loop reads CASSEGGTYTF. CDR3 DNA: TGTGCCAGCAGCGAAGGGGGTACCTACACCTTC. This sequence joins TRBV9 and TRBJ1-2, with D perhaps matching TRBD1 (6 bases). V was shortened by 3 bases and J by 10 bases, with 10 bases between the two germline ends. The germline CDR1 and CDR2 sequences are SGDLS and YYNGEE. The CDR3 contains 11 residues.

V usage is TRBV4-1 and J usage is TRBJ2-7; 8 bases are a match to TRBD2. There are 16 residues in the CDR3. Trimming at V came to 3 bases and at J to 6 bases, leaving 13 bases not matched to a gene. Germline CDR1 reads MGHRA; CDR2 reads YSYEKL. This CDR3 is CASSQGPGGPIFEQYF. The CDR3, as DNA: TGCGCCAGCAGCCAGGGGCCGGGAGGGCCGATTTTCGAGCAGTACTTC.

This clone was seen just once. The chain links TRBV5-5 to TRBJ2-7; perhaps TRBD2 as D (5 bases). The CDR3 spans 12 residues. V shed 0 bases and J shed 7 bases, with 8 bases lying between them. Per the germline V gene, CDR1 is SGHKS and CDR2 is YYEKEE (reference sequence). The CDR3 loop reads CASSLGTPEQYF. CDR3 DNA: TGTGCCAGCAGCTTGGGGACTCCAGAGCAGTACTTC.

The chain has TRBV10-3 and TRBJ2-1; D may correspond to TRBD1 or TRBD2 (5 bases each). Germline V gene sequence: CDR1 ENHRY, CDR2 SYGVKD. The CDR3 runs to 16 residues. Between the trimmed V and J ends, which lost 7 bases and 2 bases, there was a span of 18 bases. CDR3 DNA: TGTGCCATCACTGGGGGAAATTCTATTACCTACAATGAGCAGTTCTTC. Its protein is CAITGGNSITYNEQFF.

CDR3 bases: TGTGCCAGCAGCGCCGGACAGTACGAAAGCACAGATACGCAGTATTTT. Its translation: CASSAGQYESTDTQYF. The chain recombines TRBV9 with TRBJ2-3, with a tentative D call TRBD1 (6 bases). Trimming took off 3 bases at V and 0 bases at J, with 14 bases between the two ends. CDR1 and CDR2 from the germline V gene are SGDLS and YYNGEE. This CDR3 is built from 16 residues.

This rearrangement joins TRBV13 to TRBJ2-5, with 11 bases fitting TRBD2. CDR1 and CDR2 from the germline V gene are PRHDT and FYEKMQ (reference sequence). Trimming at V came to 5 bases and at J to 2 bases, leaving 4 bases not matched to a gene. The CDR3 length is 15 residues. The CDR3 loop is CASSVSGGGQETQYF. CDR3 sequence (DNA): TGTGCCAGCAGCGTTAGCGGGGGGGGGCAAGAGACCCAGTACTTC.

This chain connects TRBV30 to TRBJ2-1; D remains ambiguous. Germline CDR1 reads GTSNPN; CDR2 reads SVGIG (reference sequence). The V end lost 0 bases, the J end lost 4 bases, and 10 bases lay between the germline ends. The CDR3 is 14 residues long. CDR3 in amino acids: CAWSVGFLYNEQFF. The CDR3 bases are TGTGCCTGGAGTGTGGGATTCCTATACAATGAGCAGTTCTTC.

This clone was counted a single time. The CDR3 region is CASSPGVGETQYF. The CDR3 DNA is TGTGCCAGCAGTCCAGGGGTGGGGGAGACCCAGTACTTC. The J gene is TRBJ2-5, the V gene TRBV6-6, with D possibly TRBD1 on 6 matching bases. CDR3 length: 13 amino acids. Trimming removed 5 bases at V and 5 bases at J, with 12 bases between. CDR1 and CDR2 (germline): MNHNY, SVGAGI (reference sequence).

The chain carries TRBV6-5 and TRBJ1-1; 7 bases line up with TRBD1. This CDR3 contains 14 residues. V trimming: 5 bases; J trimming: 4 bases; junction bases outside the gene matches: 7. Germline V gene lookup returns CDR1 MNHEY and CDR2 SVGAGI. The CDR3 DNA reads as TGTGCCAGCAGTACAAGGGGGCTGGGCACTGAAGCTTTCTTT. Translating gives CASSTRGLGTEAFF.

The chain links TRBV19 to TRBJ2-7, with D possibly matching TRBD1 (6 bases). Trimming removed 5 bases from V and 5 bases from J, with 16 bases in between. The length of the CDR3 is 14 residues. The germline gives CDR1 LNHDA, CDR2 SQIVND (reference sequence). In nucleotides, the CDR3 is TGTGCCAGTAGTCCGGGACACCCCTGGGACGAGCAGTACTTC. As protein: CASSPGHPWDEQYF.

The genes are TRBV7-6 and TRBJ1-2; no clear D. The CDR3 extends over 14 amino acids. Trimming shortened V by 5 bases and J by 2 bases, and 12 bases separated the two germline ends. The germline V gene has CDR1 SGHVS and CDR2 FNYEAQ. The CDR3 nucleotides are TGTGCCAGCAGCCCCTACGGGGAGAACTATGGCTACACCTTC. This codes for CASSPYGENYGYTF.